A selection of T cell receptor beta chains follows, all from one sample in a study of blood T cell repertoires in COVID-19. The repertoire was sequenced with immunoSEQ multiplex PCR; TCRdb's copy has only in-frame clones and lacks some. The sample contains around 58,000 clones, more than 70% of which appear only once. The material sequenced was PBMCs or T cells enriched from blood (not recorded which). Every receptor here comes from a woman in her thirties or forties who had recovered from COVID-19. The CDR3 runs from the conserved cysteine through the conserved F or W. A D gene is named only where the DNA matches it firmly.

V	D	J	CDR3
TRBV5-1	NA	TRBJ1-2	CASSFDTYGYTF
TRBV27	NA	TRBJ1-5	CASSFVNQPQHF
TRBV18	TRBD1	TRBJ1-1	CASSPRGQGVDTEAFF
TRBV7-3	TRBD2	TRBJ2-5	CASSLKASGVIETQYF
TRBV14	TRBD1	TRBJ1-2	CASSQDMRTGGGYTF
TRBV5-4	TRBD2	TRBJ2-7	CASSLGGGYEQYF
TRBV5-4	TRBD2	TRBJ2-1	CASSLVGRGRRSYNEQFF
TRBV11-2	NA	TRBJ2-7	CASSLDPAVADYDRSGEQYF
TRBV11-3	NA	TRBJ1-5	CASSQKIQDSNQPQHF
TRBV29-1	NA	TRBJ1-5	CSVGRGQSEPQHF
TRBV5-5	NA	TRBJ1-3	CASSSRTASGNTIYF
TRBV9	NA	TRBJ1-4	CASSVDSGEDGKLFF
TRBV11-2	NA	TRBJ1-1	CASSARGGSLEAFF
TRBV27	TRBD1	TRBJ2-1	CASRRTGEYNEQFF
TRBV4-2	TRBD2	TRBJ2-1	CASSQVGNSGGNEQFF
TRBV19	NA	TRBJ2-5	CASSRAGGDVKTQYF
TRBV19	TRBD1	TRBJ2-2	CASSIGTGGFTGELFF
TRBV7-9	NA	TRBJ1-1	CASSLTGSTEAFF
TRBV12-5	NA	TRBJ1-2	CASAGNPGESGYTF
TRBV19	NA	TRBJ1-4	CASRRPGEVDEKLFF
TRBV7-6	TRBD1	TRBJ1-1	CASSLELDRAAFF
TRBV3-1/TRBV3-2	NA	TRBJ1-1	CASSLRGQTEAFF
TRBV4-1	NA	TRBJ1-4	CASSQDLSDEKLFF
TRBV19	TRBD1	TRBJ2-5	CASKDRWGSSETQYF
TRBV2	NA	TRBJ1-5	CASINPGNQPQHF
TRBV5-6	TRBD1	TRBJ1-1	CASSSTLLQGRSTEAFF
TRBV29-1	TRBD1	TRBJ1-5	CSVPGQGANQPQHF
TRBV12-5	NA	TRBJ2-6	CASGPSGANVLTF